Here is one TCR beta chain with its context. Sequenced by immunoSEQ multiplex PCR; TCRdb stores in-frame clones only, minus some. The table has some 170,000 clones, about 90% seen once. This sample stems from a study of T cell responses to AZD1222 COVID-19 vaccine. The CDR3 loop spans 12 amino acids. Germline trimming cut 4 bases from V and 3 bases from J; bases unmatched to any gene: 2. The germline V gene encodes CDR1 GTSNPN and CDR2 SVGIG (reference sequence). The source of this sequence is an adult who received the MenACWY meningococcal vaccine as a control. The sequencing used peripheral blood, collected 28 days after the second dose of the MenACWY control vaccine. This rearrangement joins TRBV30 to TRBJ1-2, with 7 bases lining up with TRBD1. CDR3 nucleotide sequence: TGTGCCTGGACCGGACAGGACTATGGCTACACCTTC. This sequence encodes CAWTGQDYGYTF.